These T cell receptor beta chains were read from a single sample in a study of cytomegalovirus exposure and HLA in healthy donors. The protocol was immunoSEQ multiplex PCR, while the TCRdb copy is restricted to in-frame clones and leaves out a portion. Among 130,000 to 150,000 clones listed, 70% to 75% were seen once. Sequenced sample: PBMCs. The source of these receptors is a human donor in good health. Both conserved end residues are part of each CDR3. Each record gives: clone size, J gene, D gene, V gene, CDR3 DNA, CDR3 protein. D genes are given only for firm matches. Clone size, where shown, is once, few, many, or a class for clones that have expanded.

size: few
J: TRBJ2-3
D: -
V: TRBV27
DNA: TGTGCCAGCAGTTTATCTCCAGGGAGCACAGATACGCAGTATTTT
CDR3: CASSLSPGSTDTQYF

size: -
J: TRBJ1-2
D: -
V: TRBV30
DNA: TGTGCCTGGAGTGGAACAGAAGGCTACACCTTC
CDR3: CAWSGTEGYTF

size: -
J: TRBJ1-1
D: TRBD1
V: TRBV27
DNA: TGTGCCAGCAGTTTAGACAGGGGGCAGGGTGAAGCTTTCTTT
CDR3: CASSLDRGQGEAFF

size: once
J: TRBJ1-1
D: -
V: TRBV5-1
DNA: TGCGCCAGCAACTTGGTTACAGGGACCATGAACACTGAAGCTTTCTTT
CDR3: CASNLVTGTMNTEAFF

size: -
J: TRBJ1-4
D: -
V: TRBV5-5
DNA: TGTGCCAGCAGCTTGACAGCTAATGAAAAACTGTTTTTT
CDR3: CASSLTANEKLFF

size: -
J: TRBJ2-2
D: -
V: TRBV13
DNA: TGTGCCAGCAGATCCCCACGGGACTCCGGGGGAGCTCTTTTT
CDR3: CASRSPRDSGGALF

size: -
J: TRBJ2-1
D: -
V: TRBV5-1
DNA: TGCGCCAGCACGGGCGGGCAATCATACAATGAGCAGTTCTTC
CDR3: CASTGGQSYNEQFF

size: few
J: TRBJ2-7
D: -
V: TRBV6-4
DNA: TGTGCCAGCAGTGCCGAGCAGGGATACGAGCAGTACTTC
CDR3: CASSAEQGYEQYF

size: -
J: TRBJ2-7
D: TRBD1
V: TRBV6-1
DNA: TGTGCCAGCAGTGAGGGACAGGGGGTCTACGAGCAGTACTTC
CDR3: CASSEGQGVYEQYF

size: -
J: TRBJ2-7
D: -
V: TRBV30
DNA: TGTGCCTGGAGTCTTGCAGGGAGGATCTCCTACGAGCAGTACTTC
CDR3: CAWSLAGRISYEQYF

size: few
J: TRBJ2-7
D: TRBD1
V: TRBV4-1
DNA: TGCGCCAGCAGCCAAGATGCGACAGGGGGCAGGAAGTACTTC
CDR3: CASSQDATGGRKYF

size: -
J: TRBJ2-7
D: TRBD2
V: TRBV9
DNA: TGTGCCAGCAGCTCGACTAGCGGGGGAGGTGAGCAGTACTTC
CDR3: CASSSTSGGGEQYF

size: -
J: TRBJ1-1
D: TRBD1
V: TRBV11-2
DNA: TGTGCCAGCAGCTCCGAACCGACAGGGCGGGTGTTAGGTGAAGCTTTCTTT
CDR3: CASSSEPTGRVLGEAFF

size: -
J: TRBJ2-3
D: -
V: TRBV4-1
DNA: TGCGCCAGCGGAGGTGGGGTTGGGGATACGCAGTATTTT
CDR3: CASGGGVGDTQYF

size: -
J: TRBJ1-1
D: TRBD1
V: TRBV6-1
DNA: TGTGCCAGCAGAGAACAGGGGAGGGAGGGAGGGGCTTTCTTT
CDR3: CASREQGREGGAFF